This T cell receptor beta chain was recorded in a study of metastatic and nonmetastatic thyroid tumors. Authors' analysis steps: The study took CDR3 differences across clinicopathological groups and made a distant-metastasis classifier for papillary thyroid cancer from them. TCRdb re-processed the PCR reads through MiXCR. TCRdb assigned the V and J calls; the authors' analysis was not used. The sample shows 30,000 or so clones, about 30% of them seen only once. This CDR3 is built from 14 residues. CDR1 LNHNV and CDR2 YYDKDF come from the germline V gene (reference sequence). The study, taken as a whole, reports: Relative to benign nodules, malignant thyroid tumors were reportedly characterized by significantly elevated TCR beta diversity in blood and tumor.

Nobody among the patients had been given any treatment before thyroid surgery. In regard to this clone: No antigen is known for it. Compared with germline, one end of the junction differs, possibly owing to a read error.

Specimen: blood. The chain carries TRBV15 and TRBJ1-1; D gene uncertain. This sequence originates from a female donor with papillary thyroid cancer or a benign thyroid nodule (not recorded which). Some clones in this sample may be carry-over from other donors' samples. Written as DNA, the CDR3 is TGTGCCACCAGCAGAGCTTCGGCATGCACTGAAGCTGTCTTT. Translating it yields CATSRASACTEAVF. The entire variable domain, with the rest obtained from reference TRBV15 and TRBJ1-1, is as follows: DAMVIQNPRYQVTQFGKPVTLSCSQTLNHNVMYWYQQKSSQAPKLLFHYYDKDFNNEADTPDNFQSRRPNTSFCFLDIRSPGLGDTAMYLCATSRASACTEAVFGQGTRLTVV.